Described below is a single T cell receptor (beta chain) sequence and its context. The sample belongs to a study of control samples from healthy donors and cancer patients. V trimming: 2 bases; J trimming: 2 bases; junction bases outside the gene matches: 6. CDR1 and CDR2 from the germline V gene are SNHLY and FYNNEI. The CDR3 loop spans 16 amino acids. TCRdb's copy holds only in-frame clones and misses some; the assay was immunoSEQ multiplex PCR. The sample lists approximately 97,000 clones, 85% to 90% occurring once. Source material: blood. The J gene is TRBJ1-5, the V gene TRBV2, with 7 bases matching TRBD1. The receptor was isolated from a man under 40 in good health. The CDR3 loop reads CASSESRGGGNQPQHF. The CDR3 nucleotides are TGTGCCAGCAGTGAATCCAGGGGGGGTGGCAATCAGCCCCAGCATTTT.